Below, 30 T cell receptor beta chains from the same sample are listed, as sequenced in a study of blood T cell repertoires in COVID-19. Assay: immunoSEQ multiplex PCR; the TCRdb copy retains only in-frame clones and omits some. The sample holds 150,000 to 180,000 clones, roughly 78% seen once. The specimen was peripheral blood. These receptors came from a man at least 80 years old with acute or convalescent COVID-19.

The rearrangement joins TRBV6-5 to TRBJ2-7; tentatively, D is TRBD2 (7 bases). V lost 6 bases and J 4 bases, leaving 16 bases between the germline ends. Per the germline V gene, CDR1 is MNHEY and CDR2 is SVGAGI. The CDR3 runs 14 residues. This CDR3 is CASSTRGGGYEQYV. The CDR3 coding sequence is TGTGCCAGCAGCACCCGCGGGGGCGGGTACGAGCAGTACGTC.

This clone came up once. The V call is TRBV19, the J call TRBJ2-7; possible D gene TRBD1, 6 bases. The germline CDR1 and CDR2 sequences are LNHDA and SQIVND (reference sequence). Between the trimmed V and J ends, which lost 5 bases and 2 bases, there was a span of 13 bases. CDR3 length: 14 residues. This chain's CDR3 is CASSVGQLAYEQYF. In DNA, the CDR3 is TGTGCCAGTAGTGTCGGACAGCTTGCCTACGAGCAGTACTTC.

V and J are TRBV27 and TRBJ1-4; possibly TRBD1 for D (6 bases). Germline V gene sequence: CDR1 MNHEY, CDR2 SMNVEV (reference sequence). Between the trimmed V and J ends, which lost 5 bases and 6 bases, there was a span of 22 bases. The length of the CDR3 is 17 residues. The CDR3 nucleotides read TGTGCCAGCAGTCCCGGAAGGGGGTTGAAACCCGATGAAAAACTGTTTTTT. Translating gives CASSPGRGLKPDEKLFF.

On this clone: This same CDR3 is encoded by further DNA sequences in the sample. The chain links TRBV28 to TRBJ2-7; the D gene is possibly TRBD2 (6 bases). CDR3 length equals 14 residues. With 3 bases removed from V and 2 bases from J, the gap between germline ends came to 11 bases. Germline-derived CDR1 and CDR2 are MDHEN and SYDVKM. The CDR3 region is CASSLGGPPYEQYV. For the CDR3, the DNA is TGTGCCAGCAGTTTGGGGGGTCCTCCCTACGAGCAGTACGTC.

The chain recombines TRBV30 with TRBJ2-2, with D possibly being TRBD1 (6 bases). The germline gives CDR1 GTSNPN, CDR2 SVGIG (reference sequence). The CDR3 sequence is 14 residues long. Trimming removed 2 bases from V and 5 bases from J, with 12 bases in between. The chain's CDR3 is CAWSPYRVTGELFF. CDR3 nucleotide sequence: TGTGCCTGGAGTCCATACAGGGTGACCGGGGAGCTGTTTTTT.

This sequence joins TRBV6-6 and TRBJ2-1; the match to TRBD2 covers 15 bases. CDR1 and CDR2 (germline): MNHNY, SVGAGI (reference sequence). Trimming cost V 5 bases and J 5 bases; bases outside gene matches: 13. CDR3 size: 19 residues. For the CDR3, the DNA is TGTGCCAGCAGTCGATGGACTAGCGGGGGGGCCTTGGAAAACAATGAGCAGTTCTTC. Protein sequence: CASSRWTSGGALENNEQFF.

The count of this clone is one. The chain uses TRBV27 and TRBJ2-1; weak D call: TRBD2 (7 bases). This CDR3 comprises 14 residues. Trimming took off 6 bases at V and 7 bases at J, with 16 bases between the two ends. CDR1 and CDR2 (germline): MNHEY, SMNVEV (reference sequence). This CDR3 is CASRSWGGLNEQFF. CDR3 coding DNA: TGTGCCAGCAGAAGTTGGGGGGGCCTTAATGAGCAGTTCTTC.

The table lists this clone with a count of one. The CDR3 DNA reads TGTGCCAGTAGTACACAGGGGGATAGCAATCAGCCCCAGCATTTT. Its translation is CASSTQGDSNQPQHF. The chain uses TRBV19 and TRBJ1-5; 8 positions match TRBD1. CDR1 LNHDA and CDR2 SQIVND come from the germline V gene (reference sequence). V lost 4 bases, J lost 0 bases, and 2 bases stayed unmatched. This CDR3 is 15 amino acids long.

The chain couples TRBV11-3 to TRBJ2-7; TRBD1 matches 11 bases. Trimming cost V 0 bases and J 3 bases; bases outside gene matches: 7. The CDR3 is made up of 17 amino acids. CDR1 and CDR2 from the germline V gene are SGHNT and YENEEA. The CDR3 coding sequence is TGTGCCAGCAGCTTAGATCTCGGACAGGGGGCCTACTACGAGCAGTACTTC. Protein product: CASSLDLGQGAYYEQYF.

The V call is TRBV19, the J call TRBJ2-7, with a weak D call TRBD1 (6 bases). The V and J ends lost 5 bases and 2 bases respectively, with 10 bases between them. CDR3 length equals 13 residues. Germline V CDR1 and CDR2: LNHDA, SQIVND (reference sequence). The CDR3 sequence: CASSCGQPYEQYV. The DNA of the CDR3 is TGTGCCAGTAGTTGCGGACAGCCCTACGAGCAGTACGTC.

This chain joins TRBV20-1 and TRBJ1-4; D not resolved. The V end was cut by 2 bases, the J end by 8 bases, with 6 bases between. Germline V gene data show CDR1 as DFQATT and CDR2 as SNEGSKA (reference sequence). This CDR3 is built from 11 residues. This CDR3 reads CSARNNEKLFF. The CDR3 region has the DNA TGCAGTGCTAGAAACAACGAAAAACTGTTTTTT.

The chain uses TRBV6-1 and TRBJ2-7; 8 bases are shared with TRBD1. This CDR3 region has 15 residues. Trimming cost V 3 bases and J 5 bases; bases outside gene matches: 9. Germline V lookup: CDR1 MNHNS, CDR2 SASEGT. The CDR3 sequence is CASSDQGASVDEQYF. The CDR3 nucleotides are TGTGCCAGCAGTGATCAGGGGGCATCAGTCGACGAGCAGTACTTC.

With respect to this clone: Within the sample, other DNA sequences also encode this same CDR3. The chain links TRBV3-1 (or the pseudogene TRBV3-2) to TRBJ1-2, with a possible D match to TRBD1 (5 bases). This CDR3 is 13 amino acids long. Trimming took 3 bases from V and 2 from J, leaving 7 bases between them. The germline V gene has CDR1 LGHDT and CDR2 YNNKEL (reference sequence). The CDR3 nucleotides read TGTGCCAGCAGCCAGGGGGGGAACTATGGCTACACCTTC. This codes for CASSQGGNYGYTF.

V usage is TRBV19 and J usage is TRBJ1-5; 7 bases agree with TRBD1. Trimming removed 8 bases from V and 5 bases from J; junction bases left unmatched: 9. Germline loops: CDR1 LNHDA, CDR2 SQIVND (reference sequence). CDR3 size: 14 residues. In nucleotides, the CDR3 is TGTGCCAGTTCGTTGACAGGGCAAGATCAGCCCCAGCATTTT. This gives the protein CASSLTGQDQPQHF.

This sequence joins TRBV19 and TRBJ2-5, with TRBD1 as a possible D gene (5 bases). The V and J ends lost 3 bases and 5 bases respectively, with 10 bases between them. Germline CDR1 is LNHDA and CDR2 is SQIVND (reference sequence). This CDR3 comprises 13 residues. The CDR3 region is CASSIAGPETQYF. Here the CDR3 DNA reads TGTGCCAGTAGTATCGCAGGGCCGGAGACCCAGTACTTC. The variable domain in full, completed from reference TRBV19 and TRBJ2-5, reads DGGITQSPKYLFRKEGQNVTLSCEQNLNHDAMYWYRQDPGQGLRLIYYSQIVNDFQKGDIAEGYSVSREKKESFPLTVTSAQKNPTAFYLCASSIAGPETQYFGPGTRLLVL.

V usage is TRBV7-2 and J usage is TRBJ1-5; TRBD1 is a possible D gene (5 bases). The germline V gene encodes CDR1 SGHTA and CDR2 FQGNSA. V was cut by 5 bases and J by 5 bases, with 16 bases left in between. The CDR3 is 15 residues long. In DNA form, the CDR3 reads TGTGCCAGCAGCCCTGGGGCCGGTTATTATCAGCCCCAGCATTTT. Its protein product is CASSPGAGYYQPQHF.

The chain couples TRBV7-2 to TRBJ1-1; tentative D call: TRBD1 (6 bases). Trimming removed 8 bases from V and 7 bases from J, with 17 bases in between. Germline loops: CDR1 SGHTA, CDR2 FQGNSA. There are 13 residues in the CDR3. The CDR3 region has the DNA TGTGCCAGCCGGGTGGCGGGGGGCGATGAAGCTTTCTTT. Translated, it gives CASRVAGGDEAFF.

This clone has only one observation. The chain has TRBV28 and TRBJ2-7; TRBD2 agrees at 11 bases. With 5 bases clipped from V and 1 base from J, the junction kept 1 base outside the gene matches. The CDR3 has 14 residues. Germline assignment: CDR1 MDHEN and CDR2 SYDVKM. The CDR3 protein is CASSRLAGSYEQYV. CDR3 in DNA: TGTGCCAGCAGTAGACTAGCGGGGTCCTACGAGCAGTACGTC.

The chain combines TRBV28 with TRBJ1-4; D unclear. Per germline, CDR1 MDHEN and CDR2 SYDVKM. This CDR3 contains 14 residues. V gave up 2 bases and J gave up 4 bases, with 8 bases separating them. The CDR3 here is CASSLIVGNEKLFF. As DNA, the CDR3 is TGTGCCAGCAGTTTAATCGTCGGTAATGAAAAACTGTTTTTT.

The chain recombines TRBV6-6 with TRBJ2-7; no reliable D call. The CDR3 runs to 15 residues. CDR1 and CDR2 (germline): MNHNY, SVGAGI (reference sequence). V was clipped by 6 bases and J by 5 bases, with 20 bases between them. The CDR3 sequence is CASSSILDPKDEQYF. The CDR3 DNA follows: TGTGCCAGCAGCAGCATTCTAGATCCTAAGGACGAGCAGTACTTC.

V usage is TRBV4-1 and J usage is TRBJ2-1; D gene ambiguous. The V gene's germline CDR1 is MGHRA and CDR2 YSYEKL. The CDR3 runs to 11 residues. V lost 5 bases to trimming and J lost 13 bases, with 12 bases between them. The DNA of the CDR3 is TGCGCCAGCAGCGAGTTCCGAGTTCAGTTCTTC. Protein sequence: CASSEFRVQFF.

The chain is built from TRBV5-4 and TRBJ2-7; D is possibly TRBD2 (5 bases). This CDR3 comprises 15 residues. The V gene's germline CDR1 is SGHNT and CDR2 YYREEE (reference sequence). Trimming stripped 4 bases from V and 1 base from J, with 15 bases between. CDR3 protein: CASSPPGIKSYEQYF. In DNA, the CDR3 is TGTGCCAGCAGCCCACCCGGGATCAAGTCCTACGAGCAGTACTTC. Using reference TRBV5-4 and TRBJ2-7 for the parts outside the CDR3, the full variable domain is ETGVTQSPTHLIKTRGQQVTLRCSSQSGHNTVSWYQQALGQGPQFIFQYYREEENGRGNFPPRFSGLQFPNYSSELNVNALELDDSALYLCASSPPGIKSYEQYFGPGTRLTVT.

This chain links TRBV6-5 with TRBJ1-4, with 9 nucleotides matching TRBD1. The V segment lost 7 bases and the J segment 5 bases; nucleotides outside the gene matches: 5. The CDR3 totals 14 residues. CDR1 MNHEY and CDR2 SVGAGI come from the germline V gene. CDR3 nucleotides: TGTGCCAGCATCTCGGACAGGGGAAATGAAAAACTGTTTTTT. Translating gives CASISDRGNEKLFF.

This chain joins TRBV24-1 and TRBJ1-2, with D perhaps TRBD1 (5 bases). Germline V lookup: CDR1 KGHDR, CDR2 SFDVKD. This CDR3 is 13 amino acids long. Trimming took 3 bases from V and 8 from J, leaving 12 bases between them. The CDR3 coding sequence is TGTGCCACCAGTGATCCCCAGGGAAGAGGCTACACCTTC. Residues: CATSDPQGRGYTF.

The CDR3 bases are TGTGCCAGCAGCCGCGGACAGCAGCAAGAGACCCAGTACTTC. Its protein product is CASSRGQQQETQYF. The V and J genes are TRBV3-1 (or the pseudogene TRBV3-2) and TRBJ2-5; TRBD1 is a possible D gene (6 bases). CDR3 length: 14 amino acids. The germline gives CDR1 LGHDT, CDR2 YNNKEL (reference sequence). With 4 bases removed from V and 2 bases from J, the gap between germline ends came to 11 bases.

Ten or more counts support this clone. The rearrangement uses TRBV25-1 and TRBJ2-2; D is possibly TRBD2 (5 bases). V was trimmed by 5 bases and J by 1 base, leaving 8 bases between them. This CDR3 comprises 14 residues. Germline V gene sequence: CDR1 MGHDK, CDR2 SYGVNS. CDR3 loop: CASSYGMNTGELFF. The CDR3 DNA follows: TGTGCCAGCAGTTACGGGATGAACACCGGGGAGCTGTTTTTT.

V usage is TRBV6-4 and J usage is TRBJ1-5, with 9 bases identical to TRBD1. Losses at the gene ends were 5 bases for V and 5 bases for J; bases not matched to a gene: 4. There are 14 residues in the CDR3. The germline V gene has CDR1 MRHNA and CDR2 SNTAGT. The CDR3 spells CASSPGQGDQPQHF. The CDR3 DNA sequence: TGTGCCAGCAGTCCGGGACAGGGAGATCAGCCCCAGCATTTT.

The chain employs TRBV6-5 and TRBJ1-2; possibly TRBD1 for D (6 bases). V lost 2 bases and J lost 8, with 12 bases in between. Per the germline V gene, CDR1 is MNHEY and CDR2 is SVGAGI. The CDR3 runs to 13 residues. The CDR3 is CASSYMGARGYTF. The CDR3 DNA is TGTGCCAGCAGTTACATGGGGGCTCGGGGCTACACCTTC.

DNA of the CDR3: TGTGCCAGCATGGGGACAGGGGGCGGGTCCCAGTACTTC. Encoded protein: CASMGTGGGSQYF. The chain links TRBV2 to TRBJ2-5, with 12 bases fitting TRBD1. Germline CDR1 reads SNHLY; CDR2 reads FYNNEI. V shed 7 bases and J 9 bases; nucleotides not matched to a gene: 6. The CDR3 covers 13 residues. The full variable domain, its missing parts supplied by reference TRBV2 and TRBJ2-5, is EPEVTQTPSHQVTQMGQEVILRCVPISNHLYFYWYRQILGQKVEFLVSFYNNEISEKSEIFDDQFSVERPDGSNFTLKIRSTKLEDSAMYFCASMGTGGGSQYFGPGTRLLVL.

The chain combines TRBV5-4 with TRBJ2-3, with TRBD2 matching 7 bases. This CDR3 region has 16 residues. V was clipped by 2 bases and J by 0 bases; unmatched bases: 6. Germline CDR1 reads SGHNT; CDR2 reads YYREEE (reference sequence). The CDR3 spells CASSLRRLASTDTQYF. The CDR3 DNA is TGTGCCAGCAGCTTACGAAGACTAGCTAGCACAGATACGCAGTATTTT. The full variable domain, completed using reference TRBV5-4 and TRBJ2-3, is ETGVTQSPTHLIKTRGQQVTLRCSSQSGHNTVSWYQQALGQGPQFIFQYYREEENGRGNFPPRFSGLQFPNYSSELNVNALELDDSALYLCASSLRRLASTDTQYFGPGTRLTVL.